This TCR beta chain was obtained from a study of tumor-infiltrating lymphocytes in primary liver carcinoma (dated by TCRdb to the late 2010s). About the study as a whole: Between November 2015 and early 2016, about 5 patients in China with histopathologically diagnosed primary liver carcinoma had their tumors surgically resected. The study combined TCRbeta repertoire sequencing, expression microarrays and whole-exome sequencing across five regions of each liver tumor, with adjacent normal tissue and blood. Hepatocellular carcinoma (four) or combined HCC and intrahepatic cholangiocarcinoma (one) was present in the five patients, who were three men and two women aged 30 to 69 years. A total of 35 or so specimens from 5 patients went through TCRbeta repertoire sequencing, namely 25 tumor regions, 5 adjacent noncancerous liver tissues and 5 peripheral blood samples. Repertoires from technical replicates were highly reproducible, with mean shared-clone rates roughly 0.87 and correlation coefficients above 0.95. The five patients had tumors of stage T1-T3 N0M0, with maximum diameters ranging from 4.2 to 10 cm. Each sample produced roughly 3.65 to 7.13 million productive TCRbeta reads, and read depth showed no significant difference between tissue types.

As to this clonotype: Its binding antigen is unknown. At one end the junction does not follow the germline gene, possibly because of a read error.

Overall study results and their limits: Comparison of CD4+ and CD8+ T cell repertoires was precluded by the use of bulk unsorted samples. Consistent with antigen-driven expansion, pairs of tumor regions showed higher repertoire overlap (mean about 36%) than either tumor-adjacent pairs (approximately 17%) or tumor-blood pairs (around 14%). Only a few patients were included in the study, and the authors note that the findings should be validated in a larger study. The top 250 clones accounted for a significantly greater share of the repertoire in tumors than in blood (p = 0.039). Only the TCR beta chain was sequenced, so true repertoire diversity is likely underestimated because unpaired alpha chains were not captured.

Blood RNA was extracted from unsorted whole blood using TRIzol reagent, and germline DNA was obtained with the DNeasy Blood & Tissue kit. Chronic HBV infection was present in the patients, and the patients were treatment-naive at sampling. Roughly 4 milliliters of peripheral blood were collected into K2EDTA tubes before surgery. Starting from about 550 ng total RNA, TCRbeta-specific cDNA was produced by reverse transcription with a constant-region primer and ProtoScript II reverse transcriptase. TCRbeta libraries were built with three nested multiplex PCR rounds, a slightly modified ARM-PCR procedure. Each of the first two PCR rounds ran for 9 to 11 cycles using multiplex TRBV1-TRBV30 forward primers together with a Cbeta reverse primer. Sample barcodes and Illumina adapters were added in a final 25-cycle PCR with Deep VentR polymerase. Amplicons of 200-500 bp were gel-purified with a QIAquick gel extraction kit before sequencing. An Illumina HiSeq 2500 was used to sequence the TCRbeta amplicons with 250-bp paired-end reads. Regarding the original processing steps: Quality trimming of reads was performed with Trimmomatic v0.33, and paired reads were merged with FLASH v1.2.11 so that full CDR3 sequences could be recovered. MiGEC v1.2.1b assigned V, D and J germline segments to the rearranged TCRbeta sequences. Clonotype statistics and Shannon-Wiener diversity indices were computed with VDJtools v1.0.0. Except for diversity analysis, only the 250 most abundant clonotypes of each sample were used in subsequent analyses to reduce sampling bias. The public reads were reprocessed in TCRdb via fastp at Q25 and MiXCR, keeping in-frame beta chains. Rows merge per CDR3 protein into single entries with the most common DNA and genes. These V and J calls rely on TCRdb rather than the paper's analysis. In all, the sample holds 300,000 to 350,000 distinct CDR3 sequences, and less than 75% of those were seen once. The ten largest clones add up to roughly 6% of the sample.

From a lookup of the germline V gene, CDR1 and CDR2 are SGHAT and FQNNGV. The CDR3 spans 18 residues, from the cysteine through the phenylalanine. Only the CDR3 portion is preserved as DNA: 54 bases, with reading frame beginning at the first base. The sequence came from a man aged 35-49 years with primary liver carcinoma and hepatitis B virus infection. The source material was peripheral blood. The chain is made from TRBV11-2 and TRBJ2-7, with TRBD2 identical over 9 junction bases. CDR3 loop: CTSSLDRWAGGTSYEQYF. The bases are TGTACCAGCAGCTTAGATCGCTGGGCGGGAGGGACCTCCTACGAGCAGTACTTC.